One sample yielded the 22 T cell receptor beta chains listed below, sequenced in a study of blood T cell repertoires in COVID-19. TCRdb's table, derived via immunoSEQ multiplex PCR, lists solely in-frame clones and lacks some. Among 90,000 to 120,000 clones, 75% to 90% were seen once, and the ten largest hold about 32%. The material sequenced was peripheral blood. The receptors come from a woman over 75 with acute or convalescent COVID-19.

The J gene is TRBJ1-2, the V gene TRBV10-1, with 8 positions matching TRBD1. V dropped 0 bases and J dropped 6; count of bases not matched to a gene: 0. The germline CDR1 and CDR2 sequences are WNHNN and SYGVQD (reference sequence). CDR3 length: 13 amino acids. For the CDR3, the DNA is TGCGCCAGCAGTGAGTCGGGACAGGATGGCTACACCTTC. This translates into CASSESGQDGYTF.

The rearrangement uses TRBV5-1 and TRBJ2-2, with a weak D call TRBD2 (5 bases). Germline CDR1 is SGHRS and CDR2 is YFSETQ. The CDR3 totals 14 residues. The V end was cut by 5 bases, the J end by 6 bases, with 14 bases between. The CDR3 bases are TGCGCCAGCAGTCGGGGATGGGTGGCCGGGGAGCTGTTTTTT. This translates into CASSRGWVAGELFF.

V and J are TRBV28 and TRBJ2-7; the D is unclear. The CDR3 consists of 14 residues. Trimming stripped 1 base from V and 0 bases from J, with 7 bases between. Germline V lookup: CDR1 MDHEN, CDR2 SYDVKM. The CDR3 here is CASSLYTLSYEQYF. CDR3 coding DNA: TGTGCCAGCAGTTTATATACTCTCTCCTACGAGCAGTACTTC.

The rearrangement uses TRBV30 and TRBJ1-6; the D gene is possibly TRBD1 (6 bases). The V gene lost 0 bases and the J gene lost 0 bases, with 6 bases spanning the gap. CDR3 length equals 15 residues. Germline CDR1 reads GTSNPN; CDR2 reads SVGIG (reference sequence). In nucleotides, the CDR3 is TGTGCCTGGAGTGTACAGGGCTCCTATAATTCACCCCTCCACTTT. This gives the protein CAWSVQGSYNSPLHF.

The V gene is TRBV6-2 or TRBV6-3, the J gene TRBJ2-7, with 8 nucleotides matching TRBD1. The trim removed 2 bases at V and 0 bases at J, leaving 0 bases unmatched. The CDR3 is made up of 14 amino acids. Germline loops: CDR1 MNHEY, CDR2 SVGEGT. CDR3 loop: CASSYDRGSYEQYF. The CDR3 DNA reads as TGTGCCAGCAGTTACGACAGGGGCTCCTACGAGCAGTACTTC.

V gene TRBV10-3 combines with J gene TRBJ1-2, with D maybe TRBD1 (6 bases). CDR3 length: 14 amino acids. Germline CDR1 ENHRY, CDR2 SYGVKD. Trimming cost V 6 bases and J 5 bases, with 16 bases left between them. The CDR3 nucleotides are TGTGCCATCAGCGCTGGTAACAGGGCGTATGGCTACACCTTC. It yields the protein CAISAGNRAYGYTF.

The V call is TRBV5-4, the J call TRBJ2-7, with 8 bases that match TRBD2. The J segment lost 1 base and the V segment lost 2 bases, leaving 8 bases of the junction unmatched. Per germline, CDR1 SGHNT and CDR2 YYREEE (reference sequence). The CDR3 consists of 16 residues. The CDR3 DNA follows: TGTGCCAGCAGCTTCACCACGGGGGGGATATCCTACGAGCAGTACTTC. The encoded protein is CASSFTTGGISYEQYF.

This clone was recorded once. The chain has TRBV28 and TRBJ1-5, with D maybe TRBD1 (6 bases). V was trimmed by 10 bases and J by 0 bases, leaving 13 bases between them. CDR3 length equals 14 residues. The germline V gene encodes CDR1 MDHEN and CDR2 SYDVKM. This CDR3 is CAIGQRPSNQPQHF. Here the CDR3 DNA reads TGTGCCATCGGACAGAGACCTAGCAATCAGCCCCAGCATTTT.

This clone was seen a few times. The chain recombines TRBV7-9 with TRBJ2-3; TRBD2 agrees at 9 bases. The V gene's germline CDR1 is SEHNR and CDR2 FQNEAQ (reference sequence). This CDR3 is 15 amino acids long. V lost 6 bases to trimming and J lost 8 bases; unmatched junction nucleotides: 12. CDR3 nucleotide sequence: TGTGCCAGCAGTCAGCGGGGGGCCCTGGAGGGTACGCAGTATTTT. It is translated as CASSQRGALEGTQYF.

This rearrangement joins TRBV5-5 to TRBJ2-2, with a tentative D call TRBD1 (5 bases). Germline V gene sequence: CDR1 SGHKS, CDR2 YYEKEE (reference sequence). The CDR3 sequence is 15 residues long. V was cut by 0 bases and J by 4 bases, with 10 bases left in between. This CDR3 is CASSLVGVSTGELFF. CDR3 sequence (DNA): TGTGCCAGCAGCTTGGTAGGGGTGAGCACCGGGGAGCTGTTTTTT.

The chain links TRBV19 to TRBJ1-4, with D uncertain. Trimming removed 3 bases at V and 15 bases at J, with 14 bases between. The CDR3 is 12 amino acids. Germline lookup yields CDR1 LNHDA and CDR2 SQIVND (reference sequence). CDR3 loop: CASSIRGKVLFF. Written as DNA, the CDR3 is TGTGCCAGTAGTATCCGGGGAAAAGTATTGTTTTTT.

The V gene is TRBV10-1, the J gene TRBJ2-2; a weak D match, TRBD2 (6 bases). The CDR3 is 12 amino acids. V was cut by 8 bases and J by 4 bases, with 8 bases left in between. Germline loops: CDR1 WNHNN, CDR2 SYGVQD (reference sequence). The CDR3 nucleotides are TGCGCCAGCCGGGGGTCCACCGGGGAGCTGTTTTTT. It yields the protein CASRGSTGELFF.

This chain uses TRBV2 with TRBJ1-1, with D hard to call. CDR3 size: 14 residues. Trimming cost V 2 bases and J 4 bases, with 11 bases left between them. The germline V gene has CDR1 SNHLY and CDR2 FYNNEI. CDR3 DNA sequence: TGTGCCAGCAGTGAACAGGATTCGCTCACTGAAGCTTTCTTT. Translated: CASSEQDSLTEAFF.

As regards this clone: A junction end diverges from the germline sequence, so it may reflect a read error. The chain combines TRBV30 with TRBJ1-2; TRBD1 agrees at 10 bases. Germline values: CDR1 GTSNPN, CDR2 SVGIG (reference sequence). The CDR3 consists of 12 residues. CDR3 amino acids: CVWNDRGRGYTF. CDR3 bases: TGTGTCTGGAATGACAGGGGGCGAGGCTACACCTTC.

V gene TRBV18 combines with J gene TRBJ2-7, with D possibly TRBD1 on 5 matching bases. Trimming stripped 3 bases from V and 0 bases from J, with 12 bases between. Germline V gene sequence: CDR1 KGHSH, CDR2 LQKENI. CDR3 length: 15 amino acids. CDR3 DNA sequence: TGTGCCAGCTCACCCAAAGACAGCTACTCCTACGAGCAGTACTTC. Encoded protein: CASSPKDSYSYEQYF.

The chain combines TRBV7-8 with TRBJ2-5; the match to TRBD2 covers 13 bases. Trimming at V came to 3 bases and at J to 1 base, leaving 2 bases not matched to a gene. The germline V gene has CDR1 SGHVS and CDR2 FQNEAQ. The CDR3 totals 16 residues. In DNA form, the CDR3 reads TGTGCCAGCAGCTTCCGACTAGCGGGGGGCCAAGAGACCCAGTACTTC. Its protein product is CASSFRLAGGQETQYF.

This clone was detected once. CDR3 DNA sequence: TGTGCCAGCAGTGAACGACAGGCCCTCTCCTACGAGCAGTACTTC. Amino acid sequence: CASSERQALSYEQYF. The chain is built from TRBV2 and TRBJ2-7; maybe TRBD1 (6 bases). Germline CDR1 and CDR2: SNHLY and FYNNEI. This CDR3 region has 15 residues. V was pared by 2 bases and J by 0 bases, with 11 bases between.

The chain employs TRBV20-1 and TRBJ2-1; 9 bases are shared with TRBD2. CDR1 is DFQATT and CDR2 is SNEGSKA in the germline V gene (reference sequence). The CDR3 has 16 residues. V gave up 3 bases and J gave up 8 bases; unmatched junction bases: 14. Here the CDR3 reads CSASGPPSGGIYEQFF. The CDR3 bases are TGCAGTGCTAGTGGCCCCCCCAGCGGGGGGATATATGAGCAGTTCTTC.

The CDR3 coding sequence is TGTGCCAGCCACAATGGGGGGACCTACAATGAGCAGTTCTTC. It translates to CASHNGGTYNEQFF. The rearrangement uses TRBV28 and TRBJ2-1; maybe TRBD2 (6 bases). CDR3 length: 14 amino acids. Germline CDR1 reads MDHEN; CDR2 reads SYDVKM. V lost 8 bases to trimming and J lost 2 bases, with 13 bases between them.

The V gene is TRBV12-3 or TRBV12-4, the J gene TRBJ1-2; TRBD1 might be the D (6 bases). Trimming removed 6 bases at V and 7 bases at J, with 15 bases between. The CDR3 spans 13 residues. DNA for the CDR3: TGTGCCAGCAGAAAGGGGGGGGTTTTTGGCTACACCTTC. This codes for CASRKGGVFGYTF.

The rearrangement joins TRBV27 to TRBJ1-6; D not certain. V was pared by 1 base and J by 10 bases, with 14 bases between. Germline V gene sequence: CDR1 MNHEY, CDR2 SMNVEV (reference sequence). The length of the CDR3 is 15 residues. This CDR3 reads CASSLLGRPGSPLHF. The CDR3 nucleotides read TGTGCCAGCAGTTTATTAGGCAGGCCTGGGTCACCCCTCCACTTT.

The gene calls are TRBV5-1 and TRBJ1-6; D not resolved. This CDR3 has 15 amino acids. The ends were cut back, 4 bases at V and 0 bases at J, with 8 bases in the middle. CDR1 is SGHRS and CDR2 is YFSETQ in the germline V gene. The CDR3 DNA reads TGCGCCAGCAGCCCTGGAGCCTCCTATAATTCACCCCTCCACTTT. Encoded protein: CASSPGASYNSPLHF. Combining the CDR3 with reference TRBV5-1 and TRBJ1-6 gives the whole variable domain KAGVTQTPRYLIKTRGQQVTLSCSPISGHRSVSWYQQTPGQGLQFLFEYFSETQRNKGNFPGRFSGRQFSNSRSEMNVSTLELGDSALYLCASSPGASYNSPLHFGNGTRLTVT.